This TCR beta chain was captured by sequencing in a study of early T cells in non-severe SARS-CoV-2 infection. In its sample, this clonotype was seen a few times. As yet, its antigen is unknown. CDR1 DFQATT and CDR2 SNEGSKA come from the germline V gene (reference sequence). This CDR3 is 14 amino acids long. Unmatched junction bases numbered 3, after V lost 5 bases and J lost 0 bases. Regarding the study as a whole: Private and CD4 specificities were missed by VDJdb matching, which favored anti-spike CD8 responses.

Individual cDNA molecules received unique molecular identifiers during library preparation. One entry per CDR3 protein, called by TCRdb with MiXCR from the 5' RACE reads. The sample gives around 21,000 distinct CDR3 sequences, approximately 5.4% of which show up once; 13% to 15% is in the top ten. The V and J genes are TRBV20-1 and TRBJ2-3; 9 bases are shared with TRBD2. This TCR derives from an adult who was a healthcare worker with PCR-confirmed SARS-CoV-2 infection or an uninfected control (not recorded which). Material: whole blood, obtained at baseline. CDR3 loop: CSAVAGASTDTQYF. As DNA, the CDR3 is TGCAGTGCTGTAGCGGGGGCTAGCACAGATACGCAGTATTTT.